Listed below are T cell receptor beta chains from one sample, sequenced in a study of blood T cell repertoires in COVID-19. Here immunoSEQ multiplex PCR was the method, and the copy in TCRdb shows in-frame clones only, minus some. This table holds 150,000 to 160,000 clones, about 83% found once. The sample was peripheral blood. The receptors here all came from a woman aged 55-69 years with COVID-19, enrolled during active disease. CDR3s include the opening cysteine and the closing phenylalanine or tryptophan. D genes are given only for firm matches. Rows give clone size only sometimes, using once, few, many, or a class for an expanded clone.

TRBV3-1/TRBV3-2	16	.	TRBJ1-3	.	TGTGCCAGCAGCCAAGATCGAGACAGTCCTGGAAACACCATATATTTT	CASSQDRDSPGNTIYF
TRBV7-3	16	once	TRBJ2-5	.	TGTGCCAGCAGCGACTATGCGGTGGTAGCGGAAGAGACCCAGTACTTC	CASSDYAVVAEETQYF
TRBV7-9	14	.	TRBJ1-5	TRBD1	TGTGCCAGCAGCTCGTCAGGGGGCGGACAGCCCCAGCATTTT	CASSSSGGGQPQHF
TRBV6-5	13	.	TRBJ2-6	TRBD2	TGTGCCGCGGGAGTTGGGGGGGCCAACGTCCTGACTTTC	CAAGVGGANVLTF
TRBV6-5	14	.	TRBJ1-3	.	TGTGCCAGCAGTCCGAGATTCTCTGGAAACACCATATATTTT	CASSPRFSGNTIYF
TRBV27	14	.	TRBJ1-1	TRBD1	TGTGCCAGCAGTTTTAGGACAGGGACTTCTGAAGCTTTCTTT	CASSFRTGTSEAFF
TRBV29-1	12	.	TRBJ1-2	TRBD1	TGCAGCGTGGACAGGGGGAGCGATGGCTACACCTTC	CSVDRGSDGYTF
TRBV5-1	14	.	TRBJ2-1	TRBD1	TGCGCCAGCAGCTTGGTACAGGGGTACAATGAGCAGTTCTTC	CASSLVQGYNEQFF
TRBV28	16	.	TRBJ2-1	TRBD2	TGTGCCAGCAGTTTATTTGTAAGCGGGGGAAGCAATGAGCAGTTCTTC	CASSLFVSGGSNEQFF
TRBV7-9	14	.	TRBJ2-1	TRBD2	TGTGCCAGCAGCTTGCTAGCGGGGGGGTATGAGCAGTTCTTC	CASSLLAGGYEQFF
TRBV11-3	13	.	TRBJ1-1	.	TGTGCCAGCAGCTTAGGGGGGGACCTTGAAGCTTTCTTT	CASSLGGDLEAFF
TRBV6-5	13	.	TRBJ2-3	TRBD2	TGTGCCAGTAGCGGGATTGGCACAGATACGCAGTATTTT	CASSGIGTDTQYF
TRBV9	14	.	TRBJ2-5	TRBD1	TGTGCCAGCAGCCGGGACAGGGGGTCAGAGACCCAGTACTTC	CASSRDRGSETQYF
TRBV18	17	.	TRBJ1-1	TRBD1	TGTGCCAGCTCACCGATGGGGACAGGGGGCGGGAAGGATGAAGCTTTCTTT	CASSPMGTGGGKDEAFF
TRBV9	14	few	TRBJ2-1	TRBD2	TGTGCCAGCAGTGCGCGGGGGGAATACAATGAGCAGTTCTTC	CASSARGEYNEQFF
TRBV7-9	14	.	TRBJ1-2	.	TGTGCCAGCAGCTTAGGGGGGCGAGGATATGGCTACACCTTC	CASSLGGRGYGYTF
TRBV3-1/TRBV3-2	13	.	TRBJ1-1	.	TGTGCCAGCAGTCCTAGCATGAACACTGAAGCTTTCTTT	CASSPSMNTEAFF
TRBV7-2	15	few	TRBJ2-1	TRBD2	TGTGCCAGCAGCCAAGCGGGAGCTTTCTACAATGAGCAGTTCTTC	CASSQAGAFYNEQFF
TRBV5-1	14	few	TRBJ1-4	.	TGCGCCAGCAGCTCTCCCGGGAAGAATGAAAAACTGTTTTTT	CASSSPGKNEKLFF
TRBV5-5	14	.	TRBJ2-2	.	TGTGCCAGCAGCGCGACAGGCAACGCCGGGGAGCTGTTTTTT	CASSATGNAGELFF
TRBV10-3	15	.	TRBJ1-2	TRBD1	TGTGCCATCAGCGGACAGGGGGCGGCTTTGGGTGGCTACACCTTC	CAISGQGAALGGYTF
TRBV11-3	16	.	TRBJ2-2	TRBD2	TGTGCCAGCAGCTCGTATAGCGGGGGGGCCACCGGGGAGCTGTTTTTT	CASSSYSGGATGELFF
TRBV5-5	14	.	TRBJ1-5	.	TGTGCCAGCAGCTTGGGGGGCAGCAATCAGCCCCAGCATTTT	CASSLGGSNQPQHF
TRBV5-1	14	.	TRBJ1-1	.	TGCGCCAGCAGTTACGGACAGACGAACACTGAAGCTTTCTTT	CASSYGQTNTEAFF
TRBV7-8	14	.	TRBJ1-1	.	TGTGCCAGCAAAAAAGGGGTGATCGGCACTGAAGCTTTCTTT	CASKKGVIGTEAFF
TRBV7-9	15	.	TRBJ2-1	.	TGTGCCAGCAGCTCACAGTATTTCTCCTACAATGAGCAGTTCTTC	CASSSQYFSYNEQFF
TRBV6-5	13	.	TRBJ1-5	.	TGTGCCAGCAGTTTGACGAGCGATCAGCCCCAGCATTTT	CASSLTSDQPQHF
TRBV19	15	.	TRBJ2-7	TRBD1	TGTGCCAGTAGCCCCCCGGGACAGACTCCCTACGAGCAGTACTTC	CASSPPGQTPYEQYF
TRBV3-1/TRBV3-2	14	.	TRBJ2-7	.	TGTGCCAGCAGCCAGCGACACACGGGGGACGAGCAGTACTTC	CASSQRHTGDEQYF
TRBV10-1	12	.	TRBJ2-2	.	TGCGCCAGCAGTTTTACTTCCGGGGAGCTGTTTTTT	CASSFTSGELFF
TRBV7-9	13	.	TRBJ2-3	TRBD2	TGTGCCAGCGGGCTAGCGGGGTCAGATACGCAGTATTTT	CASGLAGSDTQYF